These 18 T cell receptor beta chains were all obtained from the same sample, sequenced in a study of PD-L1 blockade in urothelial cancer. Here immunoSEQ multiplex PCR was the method, and the copy in TCRdb shows in-frame clones only, minus some. This sample has around 32,000 clones, with 80% to 90% found just once. This specimen was PBMCs, taken around atezolizumab (anti-PD-L1) treatment. The receptors originated from a man between 45 and 60 years old with urothelial cancer.

The chain is built from TRBV6-5 and TRBJ2-7; 11 bases fit TRBD2. The CDR3 runs to 16 residues. The V gene end was trimmed by 2 bases and the J gene end by 0 bases; junction bases not matched to a gene: 3. Germline V lookup: CDR1 MNHEY, CDR2 SVGAGI. The CDR3 loop is CASSYRTSGGSYEQYF. The CDR3 nucleotides read TGTGCCAGCAGTTACCGCACTAGCGGGGGCTCCTACGAGCAGTACTTC.

The table lists this clone with a count of one. The V and J genes are TRBV18 and TRBJ2-2, with a tentative D call TRBD2 (6 bases). The CDR3 runs to 16 residues. The germline V gene has CDR1 KGHSH and CDR2 LQKENI. V was shortened by 2 bases and J by 4 bases, with 14 bases between the two germline ends. The CDR3 nucleotides read TGTGCCAGCTCACCAAGCATGGAGGGTCGCACCGGGGAGCTGTTTTTT. Protein: CASSPSMEGRTGELFF.

This rearrangement joins TRBV7-9 to TRBJ2-7; perhaps TRBD1 as D (5 bases). The V gene lost 3 bases and the J gene lost 4 bases, with 13 bases spanning the gap. Germline V gene sequence: CDR1 SEHNR, CDR2 FQNEAQ (reference sequence). The CDR3 covers 14 residues. The CDR3 loop is CASSLAGIGYEQYF. CDR3 sequence (DNA): TGTGCCAGCAGCTTGGCAGGGATAGGGTACGAGCAGTACTTC.

The chain uses TRBV4-1 and TRBJ2-1, with D possibly TRBD2 on 5 matching bases. In germline, CDR1 is MGHRA, CDR2 YSYEKL. This CDR3 has 15 residues. With 2 bases removed from V and 3 bases from J, the gap between germline ends came to 11 bases. The CDR3 DNA follows: TGCGCCAGCAGCCAACGGACTGGATACTACAATGAGCAGTTCTTC. This codes for CASSQRTGYYNEQFF.

A few counts support this clone. CDR3 nucleotide sequence: TGTGCCAGCAGCTTGGGACAGGGGGCTTACGAGCAGTACTTC. Translated, it gives CASSLGQGAYEQYF. V gene TRBV5-6 combines with J gene TRBJ2-7; 10 bases line up with TRBD1. The CDR3 has 14 amino acids. In germline, CDR1 is SGHDT, CDR2 YYEEEE. J gave up 4 bases and V 0 bases, and 1 base lay outside the gene matches.

The V call is TRBV18, the J call TRBJ2-3; 8 bases line up with TRBD2. The ends lost 0 bases at V and 0 bases at J; junction bases unmatched: 2. Germline V gives CDR1 KGHSH, CDR2 LQKENI. The CDR3 extends over 16 amino acids. CDR3 nucleotides: TGTGCCAGCTCACCACCAGGGACTAGGAGCACAGATACGCAGTATTTT. Translating it yields CASSPPGTRSTDTQYF.

This clone has a single count. The J gene is TRBJ1-3, the V gene TRBV28; 9 nucleotides match TRBD1. This CDR3 has 16 amino acids. V was clipped by 6 bases and J by 3 bases; unmatched bases: 9. CDR1 MDHEN and CDR2 SYDVKM come from the germline V gene. Here the CDR3 DNA reads TGTGCCAGCAGCGCCTCGGGACAGGGTTTTGGAAACACCATATATTTT. Residues: CASSASGQGFGNTIYF.

This clone has only a few counts. The chain couples TRBV28 to TRBJ2-4; D unclear. This CDR3 has 13 residues. Germline CDR1 is MDHEN and CDR2 is SYDVKM. V lost 5 bases and J lost 0, with 5 bases in between. CDR3 DNA: TGTGCCAGCAGTCGGAGAGCCAAAAACATTCAGTACTTC. This gives the protein CASSRRAKNIQYF.

The gene calls are TRBV9 and TRBJ2-1; 9 bases agree with TRBD1. CDR3 length equals 17 residues. The ends lost 3 bases at V and 5 bases at J; junction bases unmatched: 12. The germline CDR1 and CDR2 sequences are SGDLS and YYNGEE. The CDR3 nucleotides are TGTGCCAGCAGCGAGTTCGGACAGGGGCGCGTACACAATGAGCAGTTCTTC. Amino acids: CASSEFGQGRVHNEQFF.

J is TRBJ1-1 and V is TRBV30; the D is unclear. Germline CDR1 reads GTSNPN; CDR2 reads SVGIG (reference sequence). The V end lost 3 bases, the J end lost 7 bases, and 12 bases lay between the germline ends. The CDR3 consists of 12 residues. The CDR3 region has the DNA TGTGCCTGGAGCGGAGGGCCCAATGAAGCTTTCTTT. Translating it yields CAWSGGPNEAFF.

This clone was seen a few times. The J gene is TRBJ1-2, the V gene TRBV2; D might be TRBD1 (5 bases). The V end was cut by 5 bases, the J end by 3 bases, with 7 bases between. The CDR3 extends over 12 amino acids. Germline V gives CDR1 SNHLY, CDR2 FYNNEI. The CDR3 loop is CASSPRDYGYTF. The CDR3 DNA follows: TGTGCCAGCAGTCCCAGGGACTATGGCTACACCTTC.

Only one count was recorded for this clone. The genes are TRBV27 and TRBJ2-1, with D possibly being TRBD2 (7 bases). The CDR3 extends over 17 amino acids. The germline gives CDR1 MNHEY, CDR2 SMNVEV (reference sequence). The V end was cut by 7 bases, the J end by 2 bases, with 21 bases between. The CDR3 DNA follows: TGTGCCAGCATCCCCTATATGGCGGGGGCCCCCTACAATGAGCAGTTCTTC. Amino acids: CASIPYMAGAPYNEQFF.

The chain has TRBV5-5 and TRBJ2-1; D is ambiguous. Germline values: CDR1 SGHKS, CDR2 YYEKEE (reference sequence). V shed 1 base and J shed 7 bases, with 9 bases lying between them. The CDR3 covers 13 residues. This CDR3 is CASSLPGRNEQFF. In DNA form, the CDR3 reads TGTGCCAGCAGCTTGCCCGGCAGGAATGAGCAGTTCTTC.

The rearrangement uses TRBV30 and TRBJ2-1; 7 nucleotides align to TRBD1. V shed 2 bases, J shed 5 bases, and the junction held 9 bases outside the gene matches. Germline CDR1 and CDR2: GTSNPN and SVGIG (reference sequence). This CDR3 has 15 residues. CDR3 nucleotide sequence: TGTGCCTGGAGTCCTGAGACAGGGCCCAACAATGAGCAGTTCTTC. This translates into CAWSPETGPNNEQFF.

The chain employs TRBV27 and TRBJ2-7, with a weak D call TRBD1 (6 bases). With 2 bases removed from V and 3 bases from J, the gap between germline ends came to 14 bases. The length of the CDR3 is 15 residues. Germline V lookup: CDR1 MNHEY, CDR2 SMNVEV (reference sequence). CDR3 nucleotide sequence: TGTGCCAGCAGTTTAGTGTCAGGGGAATACTACGAGCAGTACTTC. It is translated as CASSLVSGEYYEQYF.

The rearrangement links TRBV30 to TRBJ1-3; a possible D gene is TRBD1 (5 bases). The CDR3 loop spans 15 amino acids. With 1 base removed from V and 0 bases from J, the gap between germline ends came to 10 bases. Germline V CDR1 and CDR2: GTSNPN, SVGIG (reference sequence). CDR3 sequence reads: CAWSEGALSGNTIYF. For the CDR3, the DNA is TGTGCCTGGAGTGAAGGGGCTCTCTCTGGAAACACCATATATTTT.

V and J are TRBV9 and TRBJ2-7, with a weak D call TRBD1 (6 bases). Germline V gives CDR1 SGDLS, CDR2 YYNGEE. The CDR3 is 16 residues long. Trimming stripped 0 bases from V and 8 bases from J, with 21 bases between. CDR3 in amino acids: CASSVASEARGRQQYF. The CDR3 bases are TGTGCCAGCAGCGTAGCTTCGGAAGCCAGGGGTCGCCAGCAGTACTTC.

The J gene is TRBJ2-5, the V gene TRBV6-1; TRBD1 aligns across 8 bases. Germline CDR1 is MNHNS and CDR2 is SASEGT. This CDR3 has 17 amino acids. V was clipped by 3 bases and J by 4 bases; unmatched bases: 13. The DNA for the CDR3 is TGTGCCAGCAGTGACGCGGACAGGGTAGGGAGCAGAGAGACCCAGTACTTC. This codes for CASSDADRVGSRETQYF.